These 22 T cell receptor beta chains were all obtained from the same sample, sequenced in a study of identifying expanded T cells in peripheral blood. Some clones are missing from TCRdb's copy, which holds only in-frame ones; the method was immunoSEQ multiplex PCR. The sample consists of some 100,000 clones, about nine tenths of them appearing once. The sample taken for sequencing was blood. The receptors derive from a person between 18 and 69 years old in good health.

The genes are TRBV6-1 and TRBJ2-3, with TRBD2 matching 8 bases. The CDR3 length is 16 residues. Germline trimming cut 4 bases from V and 3 bases from J; bases unmatched to any gene: 9. Per germline, CDR1 MNHNS and CDR2 SASEGT. In DNA, the CDR3 is TGTGCCAGCAGTGGGTCACTAGCGGAGGGGACAGATACGCAGTATTTT. It encodes CASSGSLAEGTDTQYF.

The chain is built from TRBV6-5 and TRBJ1-4; D not certain. Trimming took off 0 bases at V and 1 base at J, with 3 bases between the two ends. The CDR3 has 14 residues. Germline V gives CDR1 MNHEY, CDR2 SVGAGI. The CDR3 sequence: CASSYSGTNEKLFF. DNA of the CDR3: TGTGCCAGCAGTTACTCAGGAACTAATGAAAAACTGTTTTTT.

This chain uses TRBV29-1 with TRBJ1-1; D not certain. V was shortened by 4 bases and J by 2 bases, with 5 bases between the two germline ends. The V gene's germline CDR1 is SQVTM and CDR2 ANQGSEA. The CDR3 is 11 residues long. The CDR3 loop reads CSVAANTEAFF. CDR3 DNA: TGCAGCGTTGCAGCCAACACTGAAGCTTTCTTT. The variable domain in full, completed from reference TRBV29-1 and TRBJ1-1, reads SAVISQKPSRDICQRGTSLTIQCQVDSQVTMMFWYRQQPGQSLTLIATANQGSEATYESGFVIDKFPISRPNLTFSTLTVSNMSPEDSSIYLCSVAANTEAFFGQGTRLTVV.

The rearrangement joins TRBV27 to TRBJ2-3; the D is unclear. CDR3 length: 14 residues. CDR1 and CDR2 (germline): MNHEY, SMNVEV (reference sequence). The V gene lost 5 bases and the J gene lost 2 bases, with 11 bases spanning the gap. The CDR3 nucleotides read TGTGCCAGCAGTCCTATAGGCTTCACAGATACGCAGTATTTT. This encodes CASSPIGFTDTQYF.

This clone showed up just once. For the CDR3, the DNA is TGTGCCAGCAGCCAAGATTACCTAGCGGGGAACCAGTACAATGAGCAGTTCTTC. Translated, it gives CASSQDYLAGNQYNEQFF. The chain joins TRBV14 to TRBJ2-1; 9 nucleotides match TRBD2. After removal of 0 bases from V and 4 bases from J, the junction contained 10 bases not matched to a gene. CDR1 is SGHDN and CDR2 is FVKESK in the germline V gene. The CDR3 loop spans 18 amino acids.

V is TRBV2 and J is TRBJ2-5; 9 positions match TRBD1. Germline values: CDR1 SNHLY, CDR2 FYNNEI. This CDR3 contains 16 residues. J gave up 0 bases and V 4 bases, and 6 bases lay outside the gene matches. For the CDR3, the DNA is TGTGCCAGCAGTGTGGGACAGGGACTTTACCAAGAGACCCAGTACTTC. Residues: CASSVGQGLYQETQYF.

V usage is TRBV5-1 and J usage is TRBJ2-7; 7 nucleotides agree with TRBD1. The V gene's germline CDR1 is SGHRS and CDR2 YFSETQ. Unmatched junction bases numbered 12, after V lost 6 bases and J lost 0 bases. The CDR3 runs to 16 residues. The CDR3 loop reads CASNWNPGQSSYEQYF. DNA for the CDR3: TGCGCCAGCAACTGGAATCCGGGACAGAGCTCCTACGAGCAGTACTTC.

This clone was counted at least ten times. The junction differs from germline at one of its ends, possibly a read error. The V call is TRBV6-6, the J call TRBJ1-3; D unresolved. This CDR3 spans 8 amino acids. Germline-derived CDR1 and CDR2 are MNHNY and SVGAGI (reference sequence). CDR3 sequence reads: CASSSRPF. The CDR3 DNA is TGTGCCAGCAGTTCCAGGCCATTT.

V and J are TRBV28 and TRBJ1-4; a possible D gene is TRBD1 (5 bases). This CDR3 region has 14 residues. Trimming shortened V by 3 bases and J by 7 bases, and 12 bases separated the two germline ends. Germline V CDR1 and CDR2: MDHEN, SYDVKM. CDR3 sequence reads: CASSFQGFIEKLFF. The DNA for the CDR3 is TGTGCCAGCAGTTTTCAGGGCTTCATTGAAAAACTGTTTTTT. The full variable domain, rest sourced from reference TRBV28 and TRBJ1-4, is DVKVTQSSRYLVKRTGEKVFLECVQDMDHENMFWYRQDPGLGLRLIYFSYDVKMKEKGDIPEGYSVSREKKERFSLILESASTNQTSMYLCASSFQGFIEKLFFGSGTQLSVL.

This chain uses TRBV27 with TRBJ2-1; TRBD2 is a possible D gene (6 bases). The CDR3 length is 14 residues. CDR1 is MNHEY, CDR2 SMNVEV, per germline (reference sequence). Trimming took 8 bases from V and 1 from J, leaving 12 bases between them. This CDR3 is CASHPLASYNEQFF. CDR3 DNA: TGTGCCAGCCACCCACTAGCATCCTACAATGAGCAGTTCTTC.

The chain is built from TRBV25-1 and TRBJ2-3, with D uncertain. Germline CDR1 MGHDK, CDR2 SYGVNS. The CDR3 loop spans 14 amino acids. Trimming took off 4 bases at V and 2 bases at J, with 10 bases between the two ends. CDR3 bases: TGTGCCAGCAGTGGACCCGGGCACACAGATACGCAGTATTTT. It encodes CASSGPGHTDTQYF.

The V call is TRBV30, the J call TRBJ2-5; no firm D call. The CDR3 covers 13 residues. V was shortened by 1 base and J by 7 bases, with 13 bases between the two germline ends. Germline V gene sequence: CDR1 GTSNPN, CDR2 SVGIG (reference sequence). The CDR3 spells CAWSGSVAGTQYF. The DNA for the CDR3 is TGTGCCTGGAGTGGTTCCGTCGCAGGGACCCAGTACTTC.

This chain connects TRBV5-8 to TRBJ1-2; no definite D call. The CDR3 sequence is 13 residues long. Trimming removed 7 bases at V and 5 bases at J, with 15 bases between. Germline lookup yields CDR1 SGHTS and CDR2 YDEGEE. The CDR3 nucleotides are TGTGCCAGCGGCCATACGGAGAGGTATGGCTACACCTTC. It encodes CASGHTERYGYTF.

In this sample, this clone turned up once. The gene calls are TRBV2 and TRBJ1-1; D gene unclear. This CDR3 comprises 12 residues. V was trimmed by 5 bases and J by 1 base, leaving 5 bases between them. Germline V lookup: CDR1 SNHLY, CDR2 FYNNEI. For the CDR3, the DNA is TGTGCCAGCAGTTCACAGAACACTGAAGCTTTCTTT. This encodes CASSSQNTEAFF.

The chain couples TRBV19 to TRBJ2-2; 8 nucleotides match TRBD2. The V gene end was trimmed by 7 bases and the J gene end by 2 bases; junction bases not matched to a gene: 9. The germline CDR1 and CDR2 sequences are LNHDA and SQIVND (reference sequence). This CDR3 region has 16 residues. The DNA for the CDR3 is TGTGCCAGTAACCAAAAACTAGCGGACAACACCGGGGAGCTGTTTTTT. Translated: CASNQKLADNTGELFF.

This chain uses TRBV4-3 with TRBJ2-3; D is ambiguous. Trimming pared 4 bases from V and 0 bases from J, leaving 11 bases between. Looked up from germline, CDR1 is LGHNA and CDR2 is YSLEER. The CDR3 contains 15 residues. The CDR3 loop reads CASSPSAASTDTQYF. In nucleotides, the CDR3 is TGCGCCAGCAGCCCCTCGGCGGCTAGCACAGATACGCAGTATTTT.

The chain links TRBV11-2 to TRBJ1-1, with D maybe TRBD1 (6 bases). Trimming removed 0 bases at V and 11 bases at J, with 19 bases between. Germline CDR1 reads SGHAT; CDR2 reads FQNNGV. The CDR3 has 15 amino acids. CDR3 residues: CASSLDPWTEREAFF. The DNA for the CDR3 is TGTGCCAGCAGCTTAGATCCATGGACAGAGAGGGAGGCTTTCTTT.

The chain carries TRBV5-1 and TRBJ2-3, with a weak D call TRBD2 (6 bases). The CDR3 spans 14 residues. The germline CDR1 and CDR2 sequences are SGHRS and YFSETQ. V lost 4 bases and J 2 bases, leaving 11 bases between the germline ends. This CDR3 is CASSAGRPTDTQYF. The CDR3 DNA is TGCGCCAGCAGCGCGGGACGGCCCACAGATACGCAGTATTTT.

The table lists this clone with a few counts. This rearrangement joins TRBV5-4 to TRBJ1-1; no clear D gene. V was cut by 4 bases and J by 4 bases, with 20 bases left in between. The length of the CDR3 is 16 residues. The germline gives CDR1 SGHNT, CDR2 YYREEE (reference sequence). The CDR3 sequence: CASSPQRAVGSTEAFF. CDR3 in DNA: TGTGCCAGCAGCCCTCAGCGGGCGGTGGGAAGCACTGAAGCTTTCTTT.

The chain carries TRBV6-6 and TRBJ2-7, with 10 positions matching TRBD2. The CDR3 runs to 15 residues. Trimming took 6 bases from V and 2 from J; bases not matched to a gene: 7. Per germline, CDR1 MNHNY and CDR2 SVGAGI (reference sequence). The CDR3 sequence: CASSPRTSGPYEQYF. The CDR3 coding sequence is TGTGCCAGCAGCCCAAGGACTAGCGGTCCCTACGAGCAGTACTTC.

This CDR3 reads CASRQFGETQYF. The CDR3 DNA sequence: TGTGCCAGCAGACAGTTCGGCGAGACCCAGTACTTC. This chain joins TRBV14 and TRBJ2-5, with D uncertain. From germline, CDR1 is SGHDN and CDR2 FVKESK. V lost 6 bases to trimming and J lost 5 bases, with 10 bases between them. CDR3 length equals 12 residues.

The gene calls are TRBV2 and TRBJ1-1; D might be TRBD1 (6 bases). Trimming took 2 bases from V and 6 from J, leaving 10 bases between them. This CDR3 region has 13 residues. CDR1 and CDR2 from the germline V gene are SNHLY and FYNNEI. The CDR3 is CASSERDTSEAFF. Written as DNA, the CDR3 is TGTGCCAGCAGTGAAAGGGACACCTCTGAAGCTTTCTTT.